The 17 T cell receptor beta chains listed next were all sequenced from one sample in a study of T cell repertoires in cytomegalovirus infection. TCRdb re-called the reads with MiXCR, one entry per CDR3 protein. Among approximately 130,000 distinct CDR3 sequences, approximately 8.8% were seen once, and the ten largest hold around 9.1%. The specimen was PBMCs. The receptors derive from a human donor in good health (CMV status not recorded). Some clones in this sample may be carry-over from other donors' samples.

This clonotype was detected ten times or more. The rearrangement uses TRBV19 and TRBJ1-1; 7 bases fit TRBD1. The germline V gene has CDR1 LNHDA and CDR2 SQIVND (reference sequence). The CDR3 covers 15 residues. The V and J ends lost 7 bases and 3 bases, in that order; junction bases with no gene match: 11. CDR3 nucleotide sequence: TGTGCCAGTACCCTCGGACAGGAGGGGTACACTGAAGCTTTCTTT. This gives the protein CASTLGQEGYTEAFF.

This clonotype has just a few counts. J is TRBJ1-6 and V is TRBV20-1, with 8 bases aligning to TRBD1. The CDR3 covers 15 residues. Germline assignment: CDR1 DFQATT and CDR2 SNEGSKA (reference sequence). The ends lost 3 bases at V and 0 bases at J; junction bases unmatched: 1. This CDR3 reads CSASDRGSYNSPLHF. CDR3 nucleotides: TGCAGTGCTAGTGACAGGGGCTCCTATAATTCACCCCTCCACTTT.

The table lists this clonotype with many counts. V is TRBV27 and J is TRBJ2-7, with 8 bases that match TRBD1. V shed 0 bases, J shed 1 base, and the junction held 2 bases outside the gene matches. CDR3 length: 15 amino acids. From germline, CDR1 is MNHEY and CDR2 SMNVEV (reference sequence). The CDR3 spells CASSLSGTGSYEQYF. CDR3 DNA: TGTGCCAGCAGTTTATCAGGGACAGGTTCCTACGAGCAGTACTTC.

This clonotype has a count of ten or more. The rearrangement uses TRBV6-5 and TRBJ2-1; possible D gene TRBD2, 6 bases. V lost 4 bases to trimming and J lost 5 bases, with 15 bases between them. The CDR3 is 15 amino acids. Germline V gene data show CDR1 as MNHEY and CDR2 as SVGAGI. The CDR3 DNA reads TGTGCCAGCAGTTCCCTGGGGGGTATCAACAATGAGCAGTTCTTC. This encodes CASSSLGGINNEQFF.

Comments on this clonotype: A single base separates this from a much larger clone, so it may be a read error. The CDR3 protein is CATSRDGEDRQETQYF. DNA for the CDR3: TGTGCCACCAGCAGAGACGGGGAAGACAGGCAAGAGACCCAGTACTTC. The rearrangement joins TRBV15 to TRBJ2-5, with D maybe TRBD1 (6 bases). V was cut by 0 bases and J by 2 bases, with 13 bases left in between. The CDR3 is made up of 16 amino acids. Germline V gene data show CDR1 as LNHNV and CDR2 as YYDKDF (reference sequence).

This clonotype occurred many times. This sequence joins TRBV3-1 and TRBJ2-1, with 7 bases fitting TRBD1. Trimming took 1 base from V and 3 from J; bases not matched to a gene: 0. This CDR3 has 14 residues. The V gene's germline CDR1 is LGHDT and CDR2 YNNKEL (reference sequence). The CDR3: CASSQGQGYNEQFF. The CDR3 DNA is TGTGCCAGCAGCCAAGGACAGGGCTACAATGAGCAGTTCTTC.

This clonotype was found many times. The V call is TRBV12-3 or TRBV12-4, the J call TRBJ1-5; D might be TRBD1 (6 bases). This CDR3 has 17 residues. V lost 1 base and J lost 3, with 16 bases in between. The DNA of the CDR3 is TGTGCCAGCAGTTTAGAACAGGGCTATCTCTACAATCAGCCCCAGCATTTT. As protein: CASSLEQGYLYNQPQHF.

Many counts were recorded for this clonotype. V gene TRBV7-2 combines with J gene TRBJ2-4; D is ambiguous. This CDR3 is 13 amino acids long. The ends were cut back, 1 base at V and 6 bases at J, with 7 bases in the middle. Germline CDR1 and CDR2: SGHTA and FQGNSA. The CDR3 region has the DNA TGTGCCAGCAGCTTAGAGCCCGGAAACATTCAGTACTTC. It codes for CASSLEPGNIQYF.

At least ten counts were recorded for this clonotype. The chain's CDR3 is CASSLEGSPLHF. CDR3 DNA sequence: TGCGCCAGCAGCTTGGAGGGTTCACCCCTCCACTTT. The rearrangement links TRBV5-1 to TRBJ1-6, with no clear D. CDR1 SGHRS and CDR2 YFSETQ come from the germline V gene. The V end lost 0 bases, the J end lost 9 bases, and 4 bases lay between the germline ends. There are 12 residues in the CDR3.

This clonotype was seen ten or more times. The V and J genes are TRBV4-2 and TRBJ2-1, with a weak D call TRBD1 (5 bases). The CDR3 loop spans 13 amino acids. The V end was cut by 0 bases, the J end by 6 bases, with 6 bases between. Germline CDR1 LGHNA, CDR2 YNFKEQ. As DNA, the CDR3 is TGTGCCAGCAGCCAAGACAGGGTCAATGAGCAGTTCTTC. Translation gives CASSQDRVNEQFF.

This clonotype was counted at least ten times. The J gene is TRBJ2-5, the V gene TRBV7-9; 7 bases are shared with TRBD2. CDR1 and CDR2 (germline): SEHNR, FQNEAQ (reference sequence). V was clipped by 5 bases and J by 4 bases; unmatched bases: 4. The length of the CDR3 is 13 residues. Written as DNA, the CDR3 is TGTGCCAGCAGCCAATCGGGGGGAGAGACCCAGTACTTC. Translation: CASSQSGGETQYF.

For this clonotype: This may stem from a read error, because a much larger clone lies one nucleotide away. The rearrangement uses TRBV20-1 and TRBJ1-1; 7 nucleotides line up with TRBD1. The CDR3 sequence is 13 residues long. Germline-derived CDR1 and CDR2 are DFQATT and SNEGSKA (reference sequence). The CDR3 nucleotides read TGCAGTGCTCTCGGAGGGGGCAAGACTGAAGCTTTATTT. Amino acids: CSALGGGKTEALF.

This clonotype was counted a few times. V and J are TRBV10-3 and TRBJ1-2; the D gene is possibly TRBD1 (5 bases). Germline lookup yields CDR1 ENHRY and CDR2 SYGVKD. Trimming removed 0 bases at V and 0 bases at J, with 5 bases between. The CDR3 contains 14 residues. The CDR3 protein is CAISESTANYGYTF. The DNA of the CDR3 is TGTGCCATCAGTGAGTCGACAGCTAACTATGGCTACACCTTC.

This clonotype was counted many times. CDR3 in DNA: TGTGCCAGCAGTGGCCCCGGGACTGTCTCCTACAATGAGCAGTTCTTC. This encodes CASSGPGTVSYNEQFF. The chain employs TRBV2 and TRBJ2-1, with a tentative D call TRBD2 (6 bases). The V end lost 4 bases, the J end lost 0 bases, and 13 bases lay between the germline ends. CDR1 is SNHLY and CDR2 is FYNNEI in the germline V gene. The CDR3 extends over 16 amino acids. The full variable domain, with the rest looked up from reference TRBV2 and TRBJ2-1, is EPEVTQTPSHQVTQMGQEVILRCVPISNHLYFYWYRQILGQKVEFLVSFYNNEISEKSEIFDDQFSVERPDGSNFTLKIRSTKLEDSAMYFCASSGPGTVSYNEQFFGPGTRLTVL.

There are many counts of this clonotype. The J gene is TRBJ2-5, the V gene TRBV4-1, with D possibly TRBD1 on 5 matching bases. Germline V gives CDR1 MGHRA, CDR2 YSYEKL. The length of the CDR3 is 13 residues. With 1 base removed from V and 5 bases from J, the gap between germline ends came to 8 bases. The CDR3 spells CASSQVPGETQYF. The CDR3 DNA follows: TGCGCCAGCAGCCAAGTCCCAGGGGAGACCCAGTACTTC.

This clonotype was counted at least ten times. V gene TRBV5-1 combines with J gene TRBJ1-2; the D gene is possibly TRBD1 (5 bases). The V gene's germline CDR1 is SGHRS and CDR2 YFSETQ. Trimming cost V 4 bases and J 3 bases, with 16 bases left between them. The CDR3 is made up of 15 amino acids. This CDR3 reads CASSETAITDYGYTF. CDR3 DNA: TGCGCCAGCAGCGAGACAGCTATAACCGACTATGGCTACACCTTC.

This clonotype was observed at least ten times. The chain carries TRBV11-2 and TRBJ2-7; 9 bases map to TRBD1. Trimming at V came to 1 base and at J to 5 bases, leaving 6 bases not matched to a gene. The CDR3 spans 15 residues. Germline lookup yields CDR1 SGHAT and CDR2 FQNNGV. CDR3 region: CASSLADRGWDEQYF. DNA of the CDR3: TGTGCCAGCAGCTTAGCTGACAGGGGGTGGGACGAGCAGTACTTC.